Sequencing of this T cell receptor (beta chain) was carried out in a study of OX40 agonist ivuxolimab in advanced cancers. The wider study: Ivuxolimab is a fully human IgG2 antibody that activates OX40 (CD134). Overall study findings and caveats: More expanded clones were seen, on average, in CD8+ T cells than in CD4+. Among the lowest levels of clonal expansion were found in partial responders at 0.1-3.0 mg/kg.

The CDR3 contains 14 residues. The germline V gene encodes CDR1 SGDLS and CDR2 YYNGEE. V was trimmed by 2 bases and J by 0 bases, leaving 5 bases between them. On this clone: The antigen is undetermined.

Generated by immunoSEQ multiplex PCR, the TCRdb table keeps only in-frame clones and is missing some. This sample has 50,000 to 70,000 clones, with less than 90% found just once. The starting material was CD4+ or CD8+ T cells sorted from blood, obtained in a trial of the OX40 agonist ivuxolimab. The chain joins TRBV9 to TRBJ1-4; D remains unclear. This sequence originates from an adult with an advanced solid tumor such as melanoma, head and neck, liver or kidney cancer. CDR3 amino acids: CASSVDATNEKLFF. The CDR3 coding sequence is TGTGCCAGCAGCGTCGACGCAACTAATGAAAAACTGTTTTTT.